Following are 5 T cell receptor beta chains from one sample sequenced in a study of shared T cell receptors in the human thymus (dated by TCRdb to the early 2020s). The receptor library was made with the immunoSEQ multiplex PCR assay. As stored in TCRdb, this immuneACCESS dataset retains in-frame rearrangements with V and J assigned. A fraction of the clones does not appear; measured against another copy, unresolved V genes explain less than half of the discrepancy, and the remainder lacks a known reason. The sample profile shows about 380,000 clones; around 93% of them were found once. In total, the top ten clones hold approximately 0.02% of the sample. The sequenced sample was thymocytes. These receptors were obtained from a human donor.

The gene calls are TRBV4-1 and TRBJ2-7, with TRBD1 matching over 9 bases. Germline V lookup: CDR1 MGHRA, CDR2 YSYEKL. The CDR3 has 16 residues. With 5 bases clipped from V and 5 bases from J, the junction kept 13 bases outside the gene matches. The CDR3 is CASSSRRGTGQNEQYF. In nucleotides, the CDR3 is TGCGCCAGCAGCTCCAGACGAGGGACAGGGCAAAACGAGCAGTACTTC.

This clone has only one observation. This chain links TRBV4-1 with TRBJ2-1; D remains ambiguous. V was cut by 6 bases and J by 7 bases, with 13 bases left in between. The germline V gene encodes CDR1 MGHRA and CDR2 YSYEKL. The CDR3 extends over 13 amino acids. CDR3 bases: TGCGCCAGCAGGGAAGACCCTGGGAATGAGCAGTTCTTC. It codes for CASREDPGNEQFF.

The gene calls are TRBV14 and TRBJ2-7; D unclear. CDR1 and CDR2 from the germline V gene are SGHDN and FVKESK. The V end lost 4 bases, the J end lost 2 bases, and 12 bases lay between the germline ends. The CDR3 loop spans 14 amino acids. The chain's CDR3 is CASSLSRGAYEQYF. The CDR3 DNA sequence: TGTGCCAGCAGCCTATCCCGAGGTGCCTACGAGCAGTACTTC.

The DNA of the CDR3 is TGTGCCAGTAGTGACCCTAGCGGGAGGCTCAACAATGAGCAGTTCTTC. Translation gives CASSDPSGRLNNEQFF. The rearrangement links TRBV19 to TRBJ2-1; 11 positions agree with TRBD2. The CDR3 has 16 residues. Germline trimming cut 5 bases from V and 5 bases from J; bases unmatched to any gene: 8. Germline CDR1 reads LNHDA; CDR2 reads SQIVND (reference sequence).

The V gene is TRBV28, the J gene TRBJ1-4; no reliable D call. This CDR3 is built from 16 residues. V lost 5 bases and J 7 bases, leaving 20 bases between the germline ends. From germline, CDR1 is MDHEN and CDR2 SYDVKM. The DNA for the CDR3 is TGTGCCAGCAGTACCTCCGGACGCCGGAGGTGTGAAAAACTGTTTTTT. Protein sequence: CASSTSGRRRCEKLFF.